This T cell receptor (beta chain) was sequenced in a study of T-cell reconstitution after alpha-beta-depleted transplantation in children. Overall study findings and caveats: Recipient T cells and thymic progenitors that survived were the source of the high TCRbeta diversity seen at day 60 in some patients. As was reported, about two months after transplant, alpha-beta T cells came from several hundred expanded graft clones. T-cell counts and diversity at one year following transplant were attributed mainly to newly produced T cells.

Construction of the TCRbeta library involved unique molecular identifiers. TCRdb re-analysed the PCR reads in MiXCR, keeping a single row per CDR3 protein. Of about 260,000 distinct CDR3 sequences in the sample, roughly 11% were seen once. This CDR3 is built from 17 residues. V dropped 3 bases and J dropped 4; count of bases not matched to a gene: 7. Concerning this clonotype: What it binds is not known.

Specimen: peripheral blood, collected 180 days after TCRalphabeta/CD19-depleted stem cell transplant. This chain links TRBV23-1 with TRBJ2-2, with 11 bases identical to TRBD2. TRBV23-1 is noted as an ORF with a role that remains uncertain. The source is a male patient between 2 and 9 years old who had a stem cell transplant for chronic granulomatous disease, so the T cells may come from the graft donor. The CDR3 reads CASSHTSGRFGTGELFF. CDR3 DNA: TGCGCCAGCAGTCACACTAGCGGGAGATTCGGCACCGGGGAGCTGTTTTTT.